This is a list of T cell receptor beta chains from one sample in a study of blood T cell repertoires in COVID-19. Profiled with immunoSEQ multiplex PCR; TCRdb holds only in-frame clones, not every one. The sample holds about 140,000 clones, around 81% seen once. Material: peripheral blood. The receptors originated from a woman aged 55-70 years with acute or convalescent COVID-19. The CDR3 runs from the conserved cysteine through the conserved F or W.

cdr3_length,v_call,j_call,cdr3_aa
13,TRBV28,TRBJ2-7,CASSEAGPLEQYF
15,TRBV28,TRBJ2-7,CASSSPGGGVYEQYF
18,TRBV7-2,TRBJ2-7,CASRRPPPERDISYEQYF
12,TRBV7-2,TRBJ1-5,CASSLATGPLHF
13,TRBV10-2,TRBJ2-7,CASSVQRESEQYF
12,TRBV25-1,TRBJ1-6,CASSGDNSPLHF
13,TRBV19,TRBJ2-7,CASTGQGVYEQYF
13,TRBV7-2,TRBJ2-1,CASSPYLWSEQFF
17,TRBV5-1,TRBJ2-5,CASSLAVGPGVPETQYF
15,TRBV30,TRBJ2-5,CAWSFQGAIQETQYF
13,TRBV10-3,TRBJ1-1,CAITQTEITEAFF
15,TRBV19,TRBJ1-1,CASRRQGQVNTEAFF
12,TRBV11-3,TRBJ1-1,CASSLGTSEAFF
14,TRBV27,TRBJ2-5,CASSPGLRRETQYF
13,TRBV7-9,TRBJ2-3,CASSLGGPGLVYF
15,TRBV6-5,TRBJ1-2,CASSYSMDRGKGYTF
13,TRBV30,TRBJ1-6,CAWSVFGSSPLHF
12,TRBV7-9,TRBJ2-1,CASRQRMNEQFF
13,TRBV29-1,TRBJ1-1,CSVEGQGNTEAFF
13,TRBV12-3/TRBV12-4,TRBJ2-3,CATKDYNTDTQYF
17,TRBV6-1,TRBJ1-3,CASSERVTRFSGNTIYF
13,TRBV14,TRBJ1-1,CASSPYGNTEAFF
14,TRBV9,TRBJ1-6,CASSVGGDNSPLHF
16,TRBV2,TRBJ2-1,CASLPTPGQGSDEQFF
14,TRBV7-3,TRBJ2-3,CASSPSGGTDTQYF
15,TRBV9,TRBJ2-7,CASSTGGAGNYEQYF
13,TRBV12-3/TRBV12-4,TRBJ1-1,CASGRFEGTEAFF
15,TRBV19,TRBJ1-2,CASSIYPDSNYGYTF
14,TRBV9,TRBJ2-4,CASSLQDLKNIQYF
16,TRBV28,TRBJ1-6,CASSLLAGAENSPLHF
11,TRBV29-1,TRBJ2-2,CSVLLAGELFF
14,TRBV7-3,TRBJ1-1,CASSLNSWNTEAFF
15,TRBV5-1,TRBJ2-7,CASSLLAGALYEQYF
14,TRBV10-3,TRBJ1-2,CAIRGTGDNYGYTF
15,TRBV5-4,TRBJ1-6,CASSLDRNNNSPLHF
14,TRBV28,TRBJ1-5,CASSTDRGRQPQHF
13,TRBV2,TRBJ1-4,CASTSLTREKLFF
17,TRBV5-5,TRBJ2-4,CASSLSPSRGAENIQYF
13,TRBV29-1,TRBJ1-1,CSVAKQKNTEAFF
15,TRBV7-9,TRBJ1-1,CASSNRARKGTEAFF
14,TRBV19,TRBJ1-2,CASSIWRDQAGYTF
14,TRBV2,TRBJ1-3,CASSERTAGNTIYF
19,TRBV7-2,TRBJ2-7,CASSLAGGPRRYGLREQYF
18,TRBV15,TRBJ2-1,CATSRDIPGGSSYNEQFF
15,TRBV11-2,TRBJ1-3,CASSLLAGGGNTIYF
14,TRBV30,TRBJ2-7,CAWSATSGMDEQYF
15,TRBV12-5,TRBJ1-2,CASGLNRRNNYGYTF
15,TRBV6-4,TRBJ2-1,CASSDGTSSYNEQFF
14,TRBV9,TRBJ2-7,CASSAGLAGGEQYF
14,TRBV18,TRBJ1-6,CASRTGQGNSPLHF
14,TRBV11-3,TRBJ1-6,CASSWDSRNSPLHF
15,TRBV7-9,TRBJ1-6,CASSLSHGRDSPLHF
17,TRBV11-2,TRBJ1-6,CASSLRTGALYNSPLHF
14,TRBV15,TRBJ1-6,CATSTPGQHSPLHF
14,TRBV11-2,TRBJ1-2,CASSLAAENYGYTF
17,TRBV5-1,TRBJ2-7,CASKLAGGSGSSYEQYF
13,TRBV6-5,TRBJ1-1,CASSLGGNTEAFF
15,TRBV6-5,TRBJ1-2,CASRRNRITNYGYTF
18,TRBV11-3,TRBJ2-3,CASSSGLKGSGLTDTQYF
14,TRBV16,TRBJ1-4,CASSRDRVNEKLFF